The 20 T cell receptor beta chains listed next were all sequenced from one sample in a study of cytomegalovirus exposure and HLA in healthy donors. Researchers ran the PCR with 60 Vbeta and 13 Jbeta primers. Produced via immunoSEQ multiplex PCR; TCRdb's table is partial and in-frame only. The table shows approximately 150,000 clones, with approximately 71% occurring only once. The specimen sequenced was PBMCs. These receptors were taken from a man between 18 and 35 years old in good health and CMV-seropositive.

Concerning this clone: The junction shows a germline mismatch at one end, possibly a read error. The J gene is TRBJ2-7, the V gene TRBV4-2; 14 bases agree with TRBD2. Germline loops: CDR1 LGHNA, CDR2 YNFKEQ. This CDR3 has 16 amino acids. The CDR3 DNA sequence: TGTGCCTGCAGCCCCCTCCCGGGACTAGCGGGAGACGAGCAGTACTTC. The encoded protein is CACSPLPGLAGDEQYF.

J is TRBJ1-5 and V is TRBV19, with D maybe TRBD1 (5 bases). Trimming removed 5 bases at V and 6 bases at J, with 11 bases between. The CDR3 length is 13 residues. CDR1 and CDR2 (germline): LNHDA, SQIVND (reference sequence). CDR3 amino acids: CASSAGSGQPQHF. The CDR3 DNA sequence: TGTGCCAGTAGTGCAGGGTCGGGTCAGCCCCAGCATTTT.

The chain employs TRBV7-9 and TRBJ2-7; TRBD2 agrees at 10 bases. After removal of 5 bases from V and 2 bases from J, the junction contained 6 bases not matched to a gene. The CDR3 spans 15 residues. The V gene's germline CDR1 is SEHNR and CDR2 FQNEAQ (reference sequence). The CDR3 is CASSPRTSGPYEQYF. DNA of the CDR3: TGTGCCAGCAGCCCCCGGACTAGCGGACCCTACGAGCAGTACTTC.

The genes are TRBV18 and TRBJ2-7; a weak D match, TRBD2 (5 bases). The length of the CDR3 is 16 residues. Between the trimmed V and J ends, which lost 2 bases and 1 base, there was a span of 15 bases. Germline lookup yields CDR1 KGHSH and CDR2 LQKENI. The CDR3 DNA reads TGTGCCAGCTCACCAGCAGTGGGGAGAGAGTCCTACGAGCAGTACTTC. Translating gives CASSPAVGRESYEQYF. Full variable domain (outside the CDR3, taken from reference TRBV18 and TRBJ2-7): NAGVMQNPRHLVRRRGQEARLRCSPMKGHSHVYWYRQLPEEGLKFMVYLQKENIIDESGMPKERFSAEFPKEGPSILRIQQVVRGDSAAYFCASSPAVGRESYEQYFGPGTRLTVT.

This clone was observed a few times. The rearrangement uses TRBV5-4 and TRBJ2-3, with TRBD1 matching over 9 bases. In germline, CDR1 is SGHNT, CDR2 YYREEE (reference sequence). V lost 2 bases, J lost 6 bases, and 10 bases stayed unmatched. The CDR3 length is 16 residues. This CDR3 is CASSFSTGGAGDTQYF. The CDR3 coding sequence is TGTGCCAGCAGCTTCTCCACAGGGGGCGCGGGGGATACGCAGTATTTT.

The genes are TRBV19 and TRBJ2-5, with TRBD2 matching 7 bases. This CDR3 is built from 17 residues. J was trimmed by 4 bases and V by 4 bases; bases with no gene match: 15. In germline, CDR1 is LNHDA, CDR2 SQIVND (reference sequence). CDR3 bases: TGTGCCAGTAGTAGGAAGGCTAGCGGTTCACGGGCAGAGACCCAGTACTTC. Translating gives CASSRKASGSRAETQYF.

V and J are TRBV19 and TRBJ2-1; 9 nucleotides agree with TRBD2. CDR3 length: 18 amino acids. Germline V gene data show CDR1 as LNHDA and CDR2 as SQIVND (reference sequence). Trimming took 1 base from V and 1 from J; bases not matched to a gene: 8. The CDR3 loop reads CASSIGPPTSGSYNEQFF. DNA of the CDR3: TGTGCCAGTAGTATAGGCCCCCCAACTAGCGGGTCCTACAATGAGCAGTTCTTC.

The chain is built from TRBV27 and TRBJ2-1, with 7 positions matching TRBD2. There are 16 residues in the CDR3. Germline V gene sequence: CDR1 MNHEY, CDR2 SMNVEV (reference sequence). The J segment lost 0 bases and the V segment lost 5 bases, leaving 7 bases of the junction unmatched. CDR3 sequence reads: CASSPTLADSYNEQFF. DNA of the CDR3: TGTGCCAGCAGTCCGACTCTAGCGGACTCCTACAATGAGCAGTTCTTC.

The rearrangement uses TRBV27 and TRBJ2-7; a possible D gene is TRBD2 (6 bases). The CDR3 consists of 15 residues. Germline CDR1 and CDR2: MNHEY and SMNVEV (reference sequence). V lost 7 bases to trimming and J lost 2 bases, with 18 bases between them. CDR3 bases: TGTGCCAGCACCTTAAGCCCAGGGACTCCCTACGAGCAGTACTTC. Translated: CASTLSPGTPYEQYF.

This chain links TRBV30 with TRBJ2-5, with D perhaps matching TRBD1 (6 bases). The germline V gene encodes CDR1 GTSNPN and CDR2 SVGIG (reference sequence). Trimming cost V 1 base and J 5 bases, with 17 bases left between them. The CDR3 has 15 amino acids. The CDR3, as DNA: TGTGCCTGGAGTGAGGGGTACAGGGAAGGGGAGACCCAGTACTTC. It encodes CAWSEGYREGETQYF.

The chain employs TRBV14 and TRBJ2-5; possibly TRBD2 for D (5 bases). Trimming removed 1 base from V and 4 bases from J, with 13 bases in between. The germline gives CDR1 SGHDN, CDR2 FVKESK. The CDR3 contains 15 residues. CDR3 in amino acids: CASSQGTGMGETQYF. In nucleotides, the CDR3 is TGTGCCAGCAGCCAAGGGACGGGAATGGGAGAGACCCAGTACTTC.

This clone was detected a few times. The same CDR3 is also encoded by other DNA sequences in this sample. V and J are TRBV5-1 and TRBJ2-3, with 9 bases aligning to TRBD2. Germline-derived CDR1 and CDR2 are SGHRS and YFSETQ. V gave up 4 bases and J gave up 4 bases; unmatched junction bases: 13. The CDR3 loop spans 17 amino acids. CDR3 residues: CASSPFPSGNPADTQYF. As DNA, the CDR3 is TGCGCCAGCAGCCCTTTTCCTAGCGGGAATCCGGCAGATACGCAGTATTTT.

The V call is TRBV15, the J call TRBJ2-5; tentative D call: TRBD1 (6 bases). V gave up 8 bases and J gave up 5 bases, with 9 bases separating them. Germline loops: CDR1 LNHNV, CDR2 YYDKDF (reference sequence). CDR3 size: 11 residues. CDR3 bases: TGTGCCACCGGGGGCCAGGAGACCCAGTACTTC. Translation: CATGGQETQYF.

V usage is TRBV7-6 and J usage is TRBJ2-7; 7 bases are shared with TRBD2. CDR3 size: 13 residues. V was clipped by 1 base and J by 7 bases; unmatched bases: 4. In germline, CDR1 is SGHVS, CDR2 FNYEAQ. The CDR3 protein is CASSLERDAEQYF. The CDR3 DNA sequence: TGTGCCAGCAGCTTAGAGCGGGACGCGGAGCAGTACTTC.

The V call is TRBV6-6, the J call TRBJ2-1; TRBD2 matches at 7 bases. The CDR3 has 11 residues. Germline values: CDR1 MNHNY, CDR2 SVGAGI (reference sequence). V gave up 7 bases and J gave up 7 bases; unmatched junction bases: 1. This chain's CDR3 is CASTRGNEQFF. The CDR3 DNA reads TGTGCCAGCACGCGGGGGAATGAGCAGTTCTTC.

J is TRBJ2-3 and V is TRBV14; D is perhaps TRBD1 (5 bases). Germline values: CDR1 SGHDN, CDR2 FVKESK. The CDR3 spans 13 residues. V dropped 4 bases and J dropped 8 bases, with 13 bases sitting between them. The CDR3 protein is CASSLIPQGTQYF. The CDR3 DNA follows: TGTGCCAGCAGCCTCATACCCCAGGGTACGCAGTATTTT.

This clone was seen a handful of times. At one end, the junction sequence differs from germline, possibly due to a read error. This chain uses TRBV10-3 with TRBJ2-7; 11 bases agree with TRBD1. This CDR3 comprises 15 residues. In germline, CDR1 is ENHRY, CDR2 SYGVKD. The CDR3 DNA reads as TGTGCCATCAGTGCCGGGACAGGGGGAGGGGGACAGATTCGCTTC. It encodes CAISAGTGGGGQIRF.

In its sample, this clone was seen a few times. The chain uses TRBV6-1 and TRBJ1-4; D remains ambiguous. Trimming left V 6 bases short and J 5 bases short, with 10 bases between. The CDR3 loop spans 13 amino acids. Germline CDR1 MNHNS, CDR2 SASEGT. The CDR3 here is CASRETVNEKLFF. CDR3 nucleotide sequence: TGTGCCAGCAGGGAAACAGTGAATGAAAAACTGTTTTTT.

V gene TRBV2 combines with J gene TRBJ1-3; 7 nucleotides align to TRBD1. The germline V gene has CDR1 SNHLY and CDR2 FYNNEI. V lost 6 bases to trimming and J lost 0 bases; unmatched junction nucleotides: 5. There are 15 residues in the CDR3. The CDR3 DNA is TGTGCCAGCAGCGTCGACAGGGACTCTGGAAACACCATATATTTT. It codes for CASSVDRDSGNTIYF.

The chain has TRBV29-1 and TRBJ2-5, with 9 bases fitting TRBD2. Per the germline V gene, CDR1 is SQVTM and CDR2 is ANQGSEA. This CDR3 has 13 residues. V trimming: 3 bases; J trimming: 4 bases; junction bases outside the gene matches: 3. DNA of the CDR3: TGCAGCGTTGATGCGGGAGGGCCAGAGACCCAGTACTTC. This translates into CSVDAGGPETQYF.